This TCR beta chain stems from a study of cytomegalovirus exposure and HLA in healthy donors. Both 60 Vbeta primers and 13 Jbeta primers went into the PCR. Some clones are missing from TCRdb's copy, which holds only in-frame ones; the method was immunoSEQ multiplex PCR. Here the sample spans roughly 80,000 clones, around 62% being singletons. This clone has more than one count but fewer than ten. This CDR3 comprises 15 residues. Deletions cut 3 bases from V and 1 base from J, with 10 bases between. The V gene's germline CDR1 is SEHNR and CDR2 FQNEAQ (reference sequence). The sequenced sample consisted of PBMCs. The sequence was obtained from a male donor in good health and CMV-seropositive. The gene calls are TRBV7-9 and TRBJ2-4, with D tentatively TRBD2 (6 bases). This CDR3 reads CASSFVGRAKNIQYF. For the CDR3, the DNA is TGTGCCAGCAGCTTTGTGGGGAGGGCCAAAAACATTCAGTACTTC.